The T cell receptor (beta chain) under discussion was sequenced for a study of CD8 T cells in ankylosing spondylitis. TCRdb re-analysed the 5' RACE reads in MiXCR, keeping a single row per CDR3 protein. The data contain roughly 400,000 distinct CDR3 sequences, approximately 20% of them singletons. Study outcomes and limitations: Eight highly homologous variants formed a TCR beta motif that appeared characteristic of ankylosing spondylitis blood.

With respect to this clonotype: As yet, its antigen is unknown.

Trimming removed 4 bases at V and 12 bases at J, with 17 bases between. The CDR3 totals 13 residues. Per the germline V gene, CDR1 is SGHKS and CDR2 is YYEKEE (reference sequence). The sequencing input was blood, either unsorted or a sorted T cell fraction (not recorded which). This TCR was recovered from a male donor with ankylosing spondylitis. This chain uses TRBV5-5 with TRBJ2-1; D gene ambiguous. CDR3 sequence (DNA): TGTGCCAGCAGCAACTACGTGGCCCGGATGCAGTTCTTC. This translates into CASSNYVARMQFF.